This T cell receptor (beta chain) came from a study of T cell responses to AZD1222 COVID-19 vaccine. General study findings and limits: Increased Spike-specific TCR breadth and depth were observed after two AZD1222 doses.

The CDR3 extends over 12 amino acids. CDR1 and CDR2 from the germline V gene are ENHRY and SYGVKD. The ends were cut back, 3 bases at V and 7 bases at J, with 6 bases in the middle. This clone appeared once. What it recognizes is unknown. Using immunoSEQ multiplex PCR, the repertoire was profiled, and TCRdb retains in-frame clones only, with some absent. The table has some 90,000 clones, 85% to 90% seen once. The rearrangement links TRBV10-3 to TRBJ2-2; the D is unclear. This clonotype was obtained from an adult who received the AZD1222 COVID-19 vaccine. The material was peripheral blood, obtained 28 days after the second AZD1222 dose. The CDR3 nucleotides are TGTGCCATCAGTGAAGCTGACGGGGAGCTGTTTTTT. Translated, it gives CAISEADGELFF.